The present TCR beta chain was sequenced within a study of T cells in Graves' hyperthyroidism and ophthalmopathy. Hyperthyroidism patients were newly diagnosed, had disease duration under 2 months, and were aged 18 to 65 years. RNA transcripts served as the template for amplifying TCR beta CDR3 regions. Primed by the HTBI set, a first-round RT-PCR was run on the TCR CDR3. MiXCR was run by TCRdb on the multiplex PCR reads, yielding one entry per CDR3 protein. The sample consists of about 160,000 distinct CDR3 sequences, about 9.4% of them appearing once. This clonotype was counted many times. Sequenced material: blood. The TCR comes from a woman aged 18-29 years with Graves' hyperthyroidism that later progressed to Graves' ophthalmopathy.

CDR3 nucleotides: TGTGCCAGCAGTCAACCCGCTCGACCCCTCCACTTT. As protein: CASSQPARPLHF. V gene TRBV12-3 or TRBV12-4 combines with J gene TRBJ1-6; D is uncertain. The V end lost 5 bases, the J end lost 12 bases, and 11 bases lay between the germline ends. The CDR3 contains 12 residues.